The clone carrying this T cell receptor (beta chain) came up many times. Its matching antigen is unknown. This sample was taken from a study of blood T cells in healthy people across ages. Germline V lookup: CDR1 DFQATT, CDR2 SNEGSKA (reference sequence). The CDR3 sequence is 14 residues long. Trimming took 0 bases from V and 8 from J; bases not matched to a gene: 8. Through a sample-barcoded 5' primer and a J-beta primer mix, a second PCR was run for roughly 7 to 11 cycles. A template-switch adaptor containing 12 random nucleotides labeled each cDNA molecule. TCRdb called the 5' RACE reads again in MiXCR, with one record for every CDR3 protein. The table includes around 800,000 distinct CDR3 sequences, about 46% detected once. Isolation of PBMCs gave at least 7 million cells per sample. Study-wide findings and caveats: Whereas aged donors had fewer naive CD4+ cells, long-lived donors had more of them and higher diversity.

The source is an elderly man in good health. Sequencing was performed on blood. This chain uses TRBV20-1 with TRBJ2-5, with TRBD2 matching 8 bases. The CDR3 loop is CSARDPISGTTQYF. The CDR3 DNA is TGCAGTGCTAGAGATCCTATTAGCGGGACCACCCAGTACTTC.